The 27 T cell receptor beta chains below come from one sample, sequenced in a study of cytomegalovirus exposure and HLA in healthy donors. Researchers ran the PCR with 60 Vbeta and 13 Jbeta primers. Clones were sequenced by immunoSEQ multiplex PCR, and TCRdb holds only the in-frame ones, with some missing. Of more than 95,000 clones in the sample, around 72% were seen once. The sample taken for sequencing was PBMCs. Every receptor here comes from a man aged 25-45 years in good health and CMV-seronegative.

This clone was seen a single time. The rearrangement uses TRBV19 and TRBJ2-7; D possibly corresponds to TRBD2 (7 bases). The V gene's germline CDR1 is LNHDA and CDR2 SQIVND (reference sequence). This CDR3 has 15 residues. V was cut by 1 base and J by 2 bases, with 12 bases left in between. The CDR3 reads CASSIGAGHPYEQYF. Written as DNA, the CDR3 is TGTGCCAGTAGTATAGGAGCGGGACACCCCTACGAGCAGTACTTC.

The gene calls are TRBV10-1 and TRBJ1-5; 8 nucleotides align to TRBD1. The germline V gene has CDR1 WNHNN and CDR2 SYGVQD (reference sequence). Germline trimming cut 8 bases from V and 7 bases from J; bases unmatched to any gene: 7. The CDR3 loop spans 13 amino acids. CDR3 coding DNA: TGCGCCAGCTTGGACAGGGAAGGACAGCCCCAGCATTTT. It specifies CASLDREGQPQHF.

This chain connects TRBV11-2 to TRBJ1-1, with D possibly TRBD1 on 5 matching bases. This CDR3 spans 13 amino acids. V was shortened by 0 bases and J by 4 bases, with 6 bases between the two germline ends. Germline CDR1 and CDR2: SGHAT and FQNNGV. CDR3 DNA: TGTGCCAGCAGCTTAGATCAGGGCACTGAAGCTTTCTTT. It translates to CASSLDQGTEAFF.

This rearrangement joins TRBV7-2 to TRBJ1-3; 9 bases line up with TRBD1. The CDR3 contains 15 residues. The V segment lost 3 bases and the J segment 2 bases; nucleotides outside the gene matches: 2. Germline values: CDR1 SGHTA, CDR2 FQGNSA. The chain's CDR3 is CASSFGTGPGNTIYF. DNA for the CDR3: TGTGCCAGCAGCTTTGGGACAGGGCCTGGAAACACCATATATTTT. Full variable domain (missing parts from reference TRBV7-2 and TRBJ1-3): GAGVSQSPSNKVTEKGKDVELRCDPISGHTALYWYRQSLGQGLEFLIYFQGNSAPDKSGLPSDRFSAERTGGSVSTLTIQRTQQEDSAVYLCASSFGTGPGNTIYFGEGSWLTVV.

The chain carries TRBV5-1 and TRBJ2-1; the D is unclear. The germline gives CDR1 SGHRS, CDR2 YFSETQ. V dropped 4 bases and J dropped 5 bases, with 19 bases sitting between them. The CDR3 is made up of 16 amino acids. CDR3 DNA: TGCGCCAGCAGCCGAGACGACCGACACCGAAACAATGAGCAGTTCTTC. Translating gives CASSRDDRHRNNEQFF.

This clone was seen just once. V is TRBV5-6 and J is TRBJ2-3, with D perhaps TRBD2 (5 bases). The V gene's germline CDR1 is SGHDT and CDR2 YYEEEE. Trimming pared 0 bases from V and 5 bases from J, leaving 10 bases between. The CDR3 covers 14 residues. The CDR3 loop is CASSLVASLDTQYF. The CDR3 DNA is TGTGCCAGCAGCTTGGTGGCTAGCCTAGATACGCAGTATTTT. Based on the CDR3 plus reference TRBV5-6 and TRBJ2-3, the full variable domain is DAGVTQSPTHLIKTRGQQVTLRCSPKSGHDTVSWYQQALGQGPQFIFQYYEEEERQRGNFPDRFSGHQFPNYSSELNVNALLLGDSALYLCASSLVASLDTQYFGPGTRLTVL.

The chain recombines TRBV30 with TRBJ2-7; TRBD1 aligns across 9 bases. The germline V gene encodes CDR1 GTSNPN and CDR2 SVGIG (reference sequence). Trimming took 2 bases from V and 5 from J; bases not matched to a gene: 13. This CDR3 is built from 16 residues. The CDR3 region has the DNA TGTGCCTGGAGTATGGTACCGGGACAGGGACTTGACGAGCAGTACTTC. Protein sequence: CAWSMVPGQGLDEQYF.

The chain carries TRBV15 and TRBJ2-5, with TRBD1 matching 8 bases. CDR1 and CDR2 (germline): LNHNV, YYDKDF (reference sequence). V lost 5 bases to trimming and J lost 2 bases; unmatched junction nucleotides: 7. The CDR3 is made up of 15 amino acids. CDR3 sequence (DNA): TGTGCCACCAGCGCCCGGACAGGGATACAAGAGACCCAGTACTTC. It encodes CATSARTGIQETQYF.

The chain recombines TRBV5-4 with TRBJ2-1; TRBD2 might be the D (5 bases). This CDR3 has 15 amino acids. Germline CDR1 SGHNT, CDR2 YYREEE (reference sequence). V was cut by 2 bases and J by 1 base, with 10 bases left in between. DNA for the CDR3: TGTGCCAGCAGCTTAAGCGGTGCTTCCTACAATGAGCAGTTCTTC. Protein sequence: CASSLSGASYNEQFF.

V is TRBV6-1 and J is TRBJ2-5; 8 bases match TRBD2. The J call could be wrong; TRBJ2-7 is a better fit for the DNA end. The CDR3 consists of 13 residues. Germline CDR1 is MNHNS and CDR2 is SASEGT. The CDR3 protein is CASNVAGGYEQYF. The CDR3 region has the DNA TGTGCCAGCAACGTTGCGGGAGGTTACGAGCAGTACTTC.

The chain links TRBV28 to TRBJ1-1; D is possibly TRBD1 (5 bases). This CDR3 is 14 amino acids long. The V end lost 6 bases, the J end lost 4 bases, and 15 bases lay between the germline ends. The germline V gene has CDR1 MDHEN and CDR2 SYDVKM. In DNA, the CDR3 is TGTGCCAGCAGCCCAACCATCGGGGGCACTGAAGCTTTCTTT. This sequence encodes CASSPTIGGTEAFF.

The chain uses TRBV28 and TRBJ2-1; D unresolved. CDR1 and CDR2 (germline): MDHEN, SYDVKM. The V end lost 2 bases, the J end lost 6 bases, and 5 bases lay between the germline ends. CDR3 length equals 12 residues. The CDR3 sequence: CASSLMANEQFF. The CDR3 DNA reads TGTGCCAGCAGTTTAATGGCCAATGAGCAGTTCTTC.

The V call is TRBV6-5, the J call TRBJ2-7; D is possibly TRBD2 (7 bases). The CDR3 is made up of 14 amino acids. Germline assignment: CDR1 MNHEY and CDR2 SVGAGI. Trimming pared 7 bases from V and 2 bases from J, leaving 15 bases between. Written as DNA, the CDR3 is TGTGCCAGCACTCCCCCGGGGGGCCCCTACGAGCAGTACTTC. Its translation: CASTPPGGPYEQYF.

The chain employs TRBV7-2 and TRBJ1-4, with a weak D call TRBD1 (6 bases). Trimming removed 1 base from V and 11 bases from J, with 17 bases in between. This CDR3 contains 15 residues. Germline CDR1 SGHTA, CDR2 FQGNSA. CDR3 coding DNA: TGTGCCAGCAGCTTAGAACCAGGGGTGGGACGGAAACTGTTTTTT. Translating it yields CASSLEPGVGRKLFF.

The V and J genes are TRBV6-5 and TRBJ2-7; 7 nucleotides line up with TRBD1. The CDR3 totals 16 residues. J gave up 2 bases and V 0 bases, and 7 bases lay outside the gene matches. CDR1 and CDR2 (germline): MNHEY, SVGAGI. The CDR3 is CASSYSIGQVAYEQYF. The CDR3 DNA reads TGTGCCAGCAGTTACTCGATTGGACAGGTCGCCTACGAGCAGTACTTC.

Written as DNA, the CDR3 is TGCAGCGTTGAGATCCCCTCAGACACCGGGGAGCTGTTTTTT. Its translation is CSVEIPSDTGELFF. The chain is built from TRBV29-1 and TRBJ2-2; no reliable D call. This CDR3 contains 14 residues. Germline CDR1 SQVTM, CDR2 ANQGSEA. V shed 3 bases and J shed 3 bases, with 11 bases lying between them.

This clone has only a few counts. CDR3 protein: CASSSGRGSSPLHF. CDR3 nucleotides: TGTGCCAGCAGTTCTGGCCGGGGGAGTTCACCCCTCCACTTT. This chain connects TRBV6-5 to TRBJ1-6; TRBD1 might be the D (5 bases). V lost 4 bases and J lost 9, with 13 bases in between. Germline V gene data show CDR1 as MNHEY and CDR2 as SVGAGI. CDR3 length: 14 amino acids.

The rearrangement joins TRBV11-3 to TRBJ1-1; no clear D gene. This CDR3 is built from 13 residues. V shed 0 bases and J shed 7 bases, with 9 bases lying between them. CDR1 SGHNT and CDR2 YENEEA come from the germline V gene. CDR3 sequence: CASSLESGSEAFF. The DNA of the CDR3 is TGTGCCAGCAGCTTAGAATCGGGGAGTGAAGCTTTCTTT.

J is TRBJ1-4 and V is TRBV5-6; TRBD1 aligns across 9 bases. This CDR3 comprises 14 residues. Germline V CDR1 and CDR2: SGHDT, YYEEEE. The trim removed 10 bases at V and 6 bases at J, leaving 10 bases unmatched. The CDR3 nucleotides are TGTGCCGGGGCGACCTGGGACAGGGATGAAAAACTGTTTTTT. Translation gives CAGATWDRDEKLFF.

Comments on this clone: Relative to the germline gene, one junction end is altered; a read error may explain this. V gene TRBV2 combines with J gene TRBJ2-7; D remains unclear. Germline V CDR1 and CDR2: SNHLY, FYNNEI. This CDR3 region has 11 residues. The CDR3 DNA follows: TGTGCCAGCAGTGTATACGCGGAGCCGTACTTC. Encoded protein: CASSVYAEPYF.

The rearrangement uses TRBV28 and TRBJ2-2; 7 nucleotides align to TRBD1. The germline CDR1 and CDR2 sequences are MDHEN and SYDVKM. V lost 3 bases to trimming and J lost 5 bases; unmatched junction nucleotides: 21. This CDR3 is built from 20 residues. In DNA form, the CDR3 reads TGTGCCAGCAGTTTTAGAGCGGTGGGGGACAGAATCGGAACAACCGGGGAGCTGTTTTTT. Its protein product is CASSFRAVGDRIGTTGELFF.

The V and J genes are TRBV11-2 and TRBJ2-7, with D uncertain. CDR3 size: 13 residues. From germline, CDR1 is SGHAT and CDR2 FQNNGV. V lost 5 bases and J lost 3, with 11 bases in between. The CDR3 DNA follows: TGTGCCAGCAGCCCCCTACCCTACTACGAGCAGTACTTC. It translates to CASSPLPYYEQYF.

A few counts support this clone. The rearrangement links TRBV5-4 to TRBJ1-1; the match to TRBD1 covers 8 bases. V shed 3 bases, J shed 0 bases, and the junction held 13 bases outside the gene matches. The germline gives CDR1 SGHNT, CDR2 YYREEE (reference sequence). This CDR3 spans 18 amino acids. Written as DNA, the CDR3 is TGTGCCAGCAGCTCCAAATTCAGGGGGCGCATGATGAACACTGAAGCTTTCTTT. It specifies CASSSKFRGRMMNTEAFF.

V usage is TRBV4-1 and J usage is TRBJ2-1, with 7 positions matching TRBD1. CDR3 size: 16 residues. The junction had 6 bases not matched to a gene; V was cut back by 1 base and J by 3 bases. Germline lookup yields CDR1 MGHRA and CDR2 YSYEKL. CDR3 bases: TGCGCCAGCAGCCAAGGCGCGCCAGGGGGCTACAATGAGCAGTTCTTC. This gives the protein CASSQGAPGGYNEQFF.

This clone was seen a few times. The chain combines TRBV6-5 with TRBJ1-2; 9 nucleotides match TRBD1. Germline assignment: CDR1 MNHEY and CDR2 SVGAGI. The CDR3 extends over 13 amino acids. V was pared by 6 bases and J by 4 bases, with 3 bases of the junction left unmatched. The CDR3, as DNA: TGTGCCAGCAGAGACAGGGGGGTCTATGGCTACACCTTC. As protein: CASRDRGVYGYTF.

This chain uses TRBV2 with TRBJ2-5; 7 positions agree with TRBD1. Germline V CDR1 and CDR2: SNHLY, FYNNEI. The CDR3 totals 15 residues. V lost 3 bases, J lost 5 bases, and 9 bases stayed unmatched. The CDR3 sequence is CASSDQGVIRETQYF. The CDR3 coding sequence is TGTGCCAGCAGTGACCAGGGGGTGATACGGGAGACCCAGTACTTC.

The CDR3 region is CASSRDRGEQYF. CDR3 in DNA: TGTGCCAGCAGCCGGGACAGGGGCGAGCAGTACTTC. V gene TRBV28 combines with J gene TRBJ2-5, with 10 bases identical to TRBD1. Judging by the DNA end, TRBJ2-7 fits better; the J call may be wrong. The CDR3 covers 12 residues. Germline V lookup: CDR1 MDHEN, CDR2 SYDVKM.